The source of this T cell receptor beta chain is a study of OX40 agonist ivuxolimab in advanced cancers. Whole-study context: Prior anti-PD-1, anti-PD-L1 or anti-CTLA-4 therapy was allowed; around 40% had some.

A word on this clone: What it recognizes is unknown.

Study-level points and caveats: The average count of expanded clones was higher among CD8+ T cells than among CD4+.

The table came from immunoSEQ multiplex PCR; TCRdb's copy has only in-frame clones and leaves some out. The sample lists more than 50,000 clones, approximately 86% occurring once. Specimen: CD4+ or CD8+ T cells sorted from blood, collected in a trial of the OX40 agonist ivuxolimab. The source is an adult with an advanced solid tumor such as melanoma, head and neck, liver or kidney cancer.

CDR3 region: CASGGGVNVMKTQYF. The CDR3, as DNA: TGCGCCAGCGGGGGTGGGGTCAATGTAATGAAGACCCAGTACTTC. The chain employs TRBV5-1 and TRBJ2-5; either TRBD1 or TRBD2 may supply D (5 bases each). Germline CDR1 reads SGHRS; CDR2 reads YFSETQ. This CDR3 contains 15 residues. V gave up 7 bases and J gave up 6 bases, with 22 bases separating them.